These T cell receptor beta chains were read from a single sample in a study of shared clonotypes between healthy human individuals. Assay: immunoSEQ multiplex PCR; the TCRdb copy retains only in-frame clones and omits some. The sample contains 550,000 to 700,000 clones, 60% to 75% of which appear only once. Sequencing was performed on memory CD4+ T cells sorted from blood. Receptor source: a woman in her twenties or thirties in good health. Each CDR3 is given with its conserved first and last residue. The order of the fields is V gene, D gene, J gene, CDR3 length, clone size, CDR3 DNA, CDR3 protein. D genes are given only for firm matches. Size values are once, few and many counts, or a class for expanded clones, and some rows have none.

V: TRBV10-3; D: .; J: TRBJ2-5; length: 12; size: .; DNA: TGTGCCATCAGTGCTGTACAAGAGACCCAGTACTTC; CDR3: CAISAVQETQYF
V: TRBV7-6; D: .; J: TRBJ2-2; length: 15; size: .; DNA: TGTGCCAGCAGCTTACAGGGCGCGAACACCGGGGAGCTGTTTTTT; CDR3: CASSLQGANTGELFF
V: TRBV4-1; D: TRBD2; J: TRBJ2-7; length: 16; size: many; DNA: TGCGCCAGCAGCCAAGATTGGCTAGCGGGCCCCTACGAGCAGTACTTC; CDR3: CASSQDWLAGPYEQYF
V: TRBV19; D: .; J: TRBJ2-2; length: 14; size: once; DNA: TGTGCCAGTAGTATGCCAGGGTTCACCGGGGAGCTGTTTTTT; CDR3: CASSMPGFTGELFF
V: TRBV7-8; D: TRBD1; J: TRBJ2-7; length: 12; size: .; DNA: TGTGCCAGCTGGGACAGGTACTACGAGCAGTACTTC; CDR3: CASWDRYYEQYF
V: TRBV10-2; D: TRBD2; J: TRBJ2-5; length: 13; size: few; DNA: TGCGCCAGCAAGGCGGGAGGTGAAGAGACCCAGTACTTC; CDR3: CASKAGGEETQYF
V: TRBV5-1; D: .; J: TRBJ2-7; length: 12; size: once; DNA: TGCGCCAGCAGCCCTGGGGACTACGAGCAGTACTTC; CDR3: CASSPGDYEQYF
V: TRBV7-6; D: TRBD2; J: TRBJ2-1; length: 15; size: .; DNA: TGTGCCAGCAGCCCAGGGACTAGCGGGTACAATGAGCAGTTCTTC; CDR3: CASSPGTSGYNEQFF
V: TRBV7-2; D: .; J: TRBJ1-2; length: 14; size: .; DNA: TGTGCCAGCAGCCCACAAAGGGACTCCTATGGCTACACCTTC; CDR3: CASSPQRDSYGYTF
V: TRBV5-1; D: TRBD1; J: TRBJ1-4; length: 15; size: .; DNA: TGCGCCAGCAAACGGGACAGCTCAACTAATGAAAAACTGTTTTTT; CDR3: CASKRDSSTNEKLFF
V: TRBV10-3; D: .; J: TRBJ2-7; length: 13; size: few; DNA: TGTGCCATCAGTAGGGGGGGCTCCTACGAGCAGTACTTC; CDR3: CAISRGGSYEQYF
V: TRBV2; D: .; J: TRBJ2-7; length: 16; size: once; DNA: TGTGCCAGCAGTGACGTTCTTTGGACAGTCGGAGGGGAGCAGTACTTC; CDR3: CASSDVLWTVGGEQYF
V: TRBV29-1; D: .; J: TRBJ1-6; length: 15; size: .; DNA: TGCAGCGTCCGGGTCCAAAACTCCTATAATTCACCCCTCCACTTT; CDR3: CSVRVQNSYNSPLHF
V: TRBV5-1; D: TRBD1; J: TRBJ1-1; length: 16; size: .; DNA: TGCGCCAGCAGCGCCTGGTCTGGCAGGGGGGACACTGAAGCTTTCTTT; CDR3: CASSAWSGRGDTEAFF
V: TRBV7-8; D: .; J: TRBJ1-1; length: 15; size: .; DNA: TGTGCCAGCAGCCCCTTTGGGGGGGGGCGGTCTGAGGCTTTCTTT; CDR3: CASSPFGGGRSEAFF
V: TRBV19; D: .; J: TRBJ2-2; length: 14; size: few; DNA: TGTGCCAGTAGTATCGGGTCGGGCACCGGGGAGCTGTTTTTT; CDR3: CASSIGSGTGELFF
V: TRBV9; D: .; J: TRBJ2-2; length: 14; size: .; DNA: TGTGCCAGCAGCATGCGGGAAAACACCGGGGAGCTGTTTTTT; CDR3: CASSMRENTGELFF
V: TRBV21-1; D: .; J: TRBJ1-3; length: 16; size: .; DNA: TGTGCCAGCAGCAAACTCGAGTTGTGCTCTGGAAACACCATATATTTT; CDR3: CASSKLELCSGNTIYF
V: TRBV19; D: .; J: TRBJ1-1; length: 19; size: .; DNA: TGTGCCAGTATTCAGCCGCTCACCGGGCAAGGCAGAAAGAACACTGAAGCTTTCTTT; CDR3: CASIQPLTGQGRKNTEAFF
V: TRBV10-1; D: .; J: TRBJ1-5; length: 13; size: few; DNA: TGCGCCAGCAGCGCAGGGGTCAATCGGCCCCAGCATTTT; CDR3: CASSAGVNRPQHF
V: TRBV2; D: .; J: TRBJ2-3; length: 15; size: .; DNA: TGTGCCAGCAGGGGTTTAGGACTGAACACAGATACGCAGTATTTT; CDR3: CASRGLGLNTDTQYF
V: TRBV6-1; D: TRBD1; J: TRBJ2-7; length: 14; size: .; DNA: TGTGCCAGCACGCACTTCGGGACAGCCTACGAGCAGTACTTC; CDR3: CASTHFGTAYEQYF
V: TRBV6-1; D: TRBD1; J: TRBJ2-2; length: 15; size: once; DNA: TGTGCCAGCAGAGCGACAGGGGGCCTCACCGGGGAGCTGTTTTTT; CDR3: CASRATGGLTGELFF
V: TRBV27; D: .; J: TRBJ2-6; length: 15; size: many; DNA: TGTGCCAGCAGTTTATGGGGCTCTGGGGCCAACGTCCTGACTTTC; CDR3: CASSLWGSGANVLTF
V: TRBV5-1; D: TRBD1; J: TRBJ2-3; length: 16; size: .; DNA: TGCGCCAGCAGCATAGGACAGGGGGCCGGCACAGATACGCAGTATTTT; CDR3: CASSIGQGAGTDTQYF
V: TRBV29-1; D: .; J: TRBJ1-1; length: 13; size: .; DNA: TGCAGCGTTGAACGCCGGCTGAACACTGAAGCTTTCTTT; CDR3: CSVERRLNTEAFF
V: TRBV28; D: .; J: TRBJ2-7; length: 12; size: .; DNA: TGTGCCAGCAGGGTACAGCATTACGAGCAGTACTTC; CDR3: CASRVQHYEQYF
V: TRBV7-3; D: .; J: TRBJ2-2; length: 12; size: few; DNA: TGTGCCAGCAGCCGTGGTACCGGGGAGCTGTTTTTT; CDR3: CASSRGTGELFF
V: TRBV10-3; D: TRBD2; J: TRBJ2-1; length: 17; size: .; DNA: TGTGCCATCAGTGAAGTCTCCGGGACTAGACCTTACAATGAGCAGTTCTTC; CDR3: CAISEVSGTRPYNEQFF
V: TRBV19; D: TRBD2; J: TRBJ2-7; length: 14; size: .; DNA: TGTGCCAGCCGTCGACTAGCGTCAGGCCACGAGCAGTACTTC; CDR3: CASRRLASGHEQYF
V: TRBV11-2; D: TRBD1; J: TRBJ2-1; length: 17; size: .; DNA: TGTGCCAGCAGCTTAGTGGTAGGACAGGGCATCTACAATGAGCAGTTCTTC; CDR3: CASSLVVGQGIYNEQFF
V: TRBV19; D: TRBD2; J: TRBJ2-2; length: 16; size: .; DNA: TGTGCCAGTAGTAGGATAGCGGGAGGTTACACCGGGGAGCTGTTTTTT; CDR3: CASSRIAGGYTGELFF
V: TRBV5-3; D: .; J: TRBJ2-7; length: 18; size: .; DNA: TGTGCCAGAAGCTTGGCCAAGTGGGTCGAGGGTAGTCCCTACGAGCAGTACTTC; CDR3: CARSLAKWVEGSPYEQYF
V: TRBV7-8; D: TRBD2; J: TRBJ2-7; length: 19; size: .; DNA: TGTGCCAGCAGCTTAGCGTTTAGTAGCGGGAGGACGGCCCTTTACGAGCAGTACTTC; CDR3: CASSLAFSSGRTALYEQYF
V: TRBV9; D: .; J: TRBJ1-3; length: 16; size: .; DNA: TGTGCCAGCAGTCGAATCGGGACATCCGAGAGAAACACCATATATTTT; CDR3: CASSRIGTSERNTIYF
V: TRBV19; D: .; J: TRBJ2-1; length: 11; size: .; DNA: TGTGCCAGTAGAAAAGACAATGAGCAGTTCTTC; CDR3: CASRKDNEQFF
V: TRBV7-2; D: .; J: TRBJ1-5; length: 13; size: few; DNA: TGTGCCAGCAGACTACAGGGAAATCAGCCCCAGCATTTT; CDR3: CASRLQGNQPQHF
V: TRBV5-1; D: .; J: TRBJ2-6; length: 14; size: .; DNA: TGCGCCAGCACGGTGAGGTCTGGGGCCAACGTCCTGACTTTC; CDR3: CASTVRSGANVLTF
V: TRBV28; D: TRBD1; J: TRBJ1-2; length: 16; size: .; DNA: TGTGCCAGCAGTTCCGGGACAGGGTTAGAAGGCTATGGCTACACCTTC; CDR3: CASSSGTGLEGYGYTF
V: TRBV15; D: .; J: TRBJ1-4; length: 13; size: .; DNA: TGTGCCACCAGCACGCGGACAGTAGGTAAACTGTTTTTT; CDR3: CATSTRTVGKLFF